The rows below give T cell receptor beta chains drawn from one sample of a study of blood T cell repertoires in COVID-19. The data were produced by immunoSEQ multiplex PCR, yet TCRdb's version contains in-frame clones alone and is incomplete. Among approximately 280,000 clones listed, approximately 89% were seen once. The sequencing input was peripheral blood. Receptors originate from a woman aged 55-70 years with acute or convalescent COVID-19. The CDR3 runs from the conserved cysteine through the conserved F or W. D genes are given only for firm matches. Not every row has a clone size; where given, it reads once, few, many or a size class.

V	J	D	size	DNA	CDR3
TRBV11-3	TRBJ2-2	NA	NA	TGTGCCAGCAGCTTAGGCAGAGGAACCACCGGGGAGCTGTTTTTT	CASSLGRGTTGELFF
TRBV6-5	TRBJ2-1	TRBD1	NA	TGTGCCAGCAGTAGAGCAGGGGGTTCCTACAATGAGCAGTTCTTC	CASSRAGGSYNEQFF
TRBV7-6	TRBJ2-7	TRBD1	NA	TGTGCCAGCAGCTTAACGACAGGGGTGCCCTACGAGCAGTACTTC	CASSLTTGVPYEQYF
TRBV6-1	TRBJ2-7	NA	NA	TGTGCCAGCAGTGAAGCGCGACTTGTCTCCTACGAGCAGTACTTC	CASSEARLVSYEQYF
TRBV6-2/TRBV6-3	TRBJ2-2	TRBD1	NA	TGTGCCAGCAGTTACTTCAGGGGGCGTCCCACCGGGGAGCTGTTTTTT	CASSYFRGRPTGELFF
TRBV5-8	TRBJ1-1	NA	NA	TGTGCCAGCAGCTCCGAGGGCGGGGGTGCTGAAGCTTTCTTT	CASSSEGGGAEAFF
TRBV7-2	TRBJ2-7	TRBD2	NA	TGTGCCAGCAGGCCCTCGGCGGGGGGCGTCGAGCAGTACTTC	CASRPSAGGVEQYF
TRBV3-1/TRBV3-2	TRBJ1-5	TRBD1	NA	TGTGCCAGCAGCGAGCAGGGGGCTCAGCCCCAGCATTTT	CASSEQGAQPQHF
TRBV7-2	TRBJ2-7	TRBD2	once	TGTGCCAGCAGCTTAGCCCCGGTAGCGGGGTACGCCTACGAGCAGTACTTC	CASSLAPVAGYAYEQYF
TRBV5-4	TRBJ2-3	TRBD2	NA	TGTGCCAGCAGTTTCGTCGGATCGACTAGCGGGAGGCCAGATACGCAGTATTTT	CASSFVGSTSGRPDTQYF
TRBV19	TRBJ2-5	TRBD1	few	TGTGCCGTCAACAGGGGCCTTGGGGAGACCCAGTACTTC	CAVNRGLGETQYF
TRBV19	TRBJ2-1	NA	NA	TGTGCCAGTAGTCCCCCTAACAATGAGCAGTTCTTC	CASSPPNNEQFF
TRBV7-3	TRBJ2-3	NA	few	TGTGCCAGCAGCTTAGGCCTTTTCGGGGAAAGCACAGATACGCAGTATTTT	CASSLGLFGESTDTQYF
TRBV28	TRBJ1-5	NA	NA	TGTGCCAGCAATCCCCCTCCCCTGAGTGGCAATCAGCCCCAGCATTTT	CASNPPPLSGNQPQHF
TRBV5-1	TRBJ2-1	NA	NA	TGCGCCAGCAGCTTGACTAGAGAGTACAATGAGCAGTTCTTC	CASSLTREYNEQFF
TRBV25-1	TRBJ1-1	TRBD1	NA	TGTGCCAGTCGCGGACAGGGGGGCACTGAAGCTTTCTTT	CASRGQGGTEAFF
TRBV15	TRBJ1-2	NA	NA	TGTGCCACCAGCAGAGATGGCGGCCATAACTATGGCTACACCTTC	CATSRDGGHNYGYTF
TRBV9	TRBJ1-3	NA	NA	TGTGCCAGCAGCGTCGACGGACGGGGCTCTGGAAACACCATATATTTT	CASSVDGRGSGNTIYF
TRBV18	TRBJ2-5	NA	NA	TGTGCCAGCTCACCAGGGCTCCAAGAGACCCAGTACTTC	CASSPGLQETQYF
TRBV5-6	TRBJ2-1	NA	NA	TGTGCCAGCAGCTTGTTATTCAATGAGCAGTTCTTC	CASSLLFNEQFF
TRBV6-5	TRBJ1-4	NA	once	TGTGCCAGCAGTTACTGGTCGGGGGTTCAAGGTGAAAAACTGTTTTTT	CASSYWSGVQGEKLFF
TRBV7-6	TRBJ1-5	NA	NA	TGTGCCAGCAGCTTAGCGCCGACAGCAGATCAGCCCCAGCATTTT	CASSLAPTADQPQHF
TRBV12-3/TRBV12-4	TRBJ2-7	NA	NA	TGTGCCAGCAGTTTAGGCCAGGAGCAGTACTTC	CASSLGQEQYF
TRBV18	TRBJ2-4	TRBD1	NA	TGTGCCAGCTCACCCTCACTATTGACCATGACAGGGGAGAGGGACATTCAGTACTTC	CASSPSLLTMTGERDIQYF
TRBV5-5	TRBJ2-5	TRBD2	NA	TGTGCCAGCAGACTGATAGCGGGACTGAGGGAGACCCAGTACTTC	CASRLIAGLRETQYF
TRBV29-1	TRBJ1-2	NA	NA	TGCAGCGTTGGGGGATCCTCAGGGCAGGAGTATGGCTACACCTTC	CSVGGSSGQEYGYTF
TRBV7-9	TRBJ1-5	TRBD1	few	TGTGCCAGCAGCGATACAGGGGCCAATCAGCCCCAGCATTTT	CASSDTGANQPQHF
TRBV6-5	TRBJ1-2	NA	once	TGTGCCAGCAGTTCAGGGAATGGCTACACCTTC	CASSSGNGYTF
TRBV30	TRBJ1-6	NA	few	TGTGCCTGGGAGCCGACAGGCTGGAATTCACCCCTCCACTTT	CAWEPTGWNSPLHF
TRBV7-6	TRBJ2-1	TRBD2	NA	TGTGCCAGCAGCCCGCAAGCGGGAGGGCCCTACAATGAGCAGTTCTTC	CASSPQAGGPYNEQFF
TRBV18	TRBJ2-2	NA	NA	TGTGCCAGCTCACCAGGCCTGGCCGGGGAGCTGTTTTTT	CASSPGLAGELFF
TRBV7-9	TRBJ2-6	NA	few	TGTGCCAGCAGCCCAGGGGATGGGGCCAACGTCCTGACTTTC	CASSPGDGANVLTF
TRBV29-1	TRBJ1-5	TRBD1	NA	TGCAGCGTATCGGGACAGGGCGGTCAGCCCCAGCATTTT	CSVSGQGGQPQHF
TRBV28	TRBJ1-1	TRBD1	NA	TGTGCCAGCAGTCCCGACAGGGGGAGGAACACTGAAGCTTTCTTT	CASSPDRGRNTEAFF
TRBV7-6	TRBJ2-7	NA	NA	TGTGCCAGCAGCCCTCGGCAAGGAGGTTCCTACGAGCAGTACTTC	CASSPRQGGSYEQYF
TRBV23-1	TRBJ2-7	NA	NA	TGCGCCATTTCGTTCCCTCCTCGAGGAGCCTACGAGCAGTACTTC	CAISFPPRGAYEQYF
TRBV9	TRBJ1-2	NA	once	TGTGCCAGCAGCGTAGGTGGGGGCTCTAGCTATGGCTACACCTTC	CASSVGGGSSYGYTF
TRBV21-1	TRBJ2-7	NA	NA	TGTGCCAGCAGCAAAGATCGACAGGGCTACGAGCAGTACTTC	CASSKDRQGYEQYF
TRBV19	TRBJ2-2	NA	NA	TGTGCCAGTAGTATTTACAGCTCCACCGGGGAGCTGTTTTTT	CASSIYSSTGELFF
TRBV7-6	TRBJ2-5	NA	NA	TGTGCCAGCAGCTCGGGACCGGGACACGTGGAGACCCAGTACTTC	CASSSGPGHVETQYF
TRBV6-5	TRBJ2-5	NA	once	TGTGCCAGCACCGGTAGCGGCGCTGGGGAGACCCAGTACTTC	CASTGSGAGETQYF
TRBV6-1	TRBJ2-3	TRBD2	NA	TGTGCCAGCAGTGGAGGGGTAGCGGGGGGGTCCACAGATACGCAGTATTTT	CASSGGVAGGSTDTQYF
TRBV27	TRBJ2-7	TRBD2	NA	TGTGCCAGCAGTTTAAGACTAGCGGGCTCCGAGCAGTACTTC	CASSLRLAGSEQYF
TRBV4-1	TRBJ1-2	NA	once	TGCGCCAGCAGCCAAGTGGGGACATTTGTTCGGAATGGCTACGCCTTC	CASSQVGTFVRNGYAF
TRBV19	TRBJ2-7	NA	NA	TGTGCCAGTAGTCCCCGCGACAGGATCGCCTACGAGCAGTACTTC	CASSPRDRIAYEQYF
TRBV7-7	TRBJ2-5	NA	NA	TGTGCCAGCAGCTTGTCAGGGCTGGCATTAGAGACCCAGTACTTC	CASSLSGLALETQYF
TRBV9	TRBJ1-1	NA	NA	TGTGCCAGCAGCTCTACCAACCTCGCTGAAGCTTTCTTT	CASSSTNLAEAFF
TRBV2	TRBJ1-4	NA	NA	TGTGCCAGCAGCCTAACAGGTGCCACTAATGAAAAACTGTTTTTT	CASSLTGATNEKLFF
TRBV27	TRBJ2-7	NA	NA	TGTGCCAGCAGTTTATCGAACAGGTTTTACGAGCAGTACTTC	CASSLSNRFYEQYF
TRBV9	TRBJ1-1	TRBD1	NA	TGTGCCAGCAGCGTAAGGGGGCAGGCGGGCACTGAAGCTTTCTTT	CASSVRGQAGTEAFF
TRBV9	TRBJ2-1	NA	few	TGTGCCAGCAGTGGGTCGGCGGGAATAGGCAATGAGCAGTTCTTC	CASSGSAGIGNEQFF
TRBV28	TRBJ2-2	TRBD1	NA	TGTGCCAGCAACTACAGGGCCAGGGGGACCGGGGAGCTGTTTTTT	CASNYRARGTGELFF
TRBV5-4	TRBJ2-1	NA	NA	TGTGCCAGCAGGGGCCCTAGGGGTCTCAATGAGCAGTTCTTC	CASRGPRGLNEQFF
TRBV30	TRBJ1-2	NA	NA	TGTGCCCAGAAGGGGGGAGGGAACTATGGCTACACCTTC	CAQKGGGNYGYTF
TRBV2	TRBJ1-2	TRBD1	once	TGTGCCAGCAGTGAGGGACAGGGAGCTAACTATGGCTACACCTTC	CASSEGQGANYGYTF
TRBV19	TRBJ1-6	TRBD1	NA	TGTGCCAGTAGTCTGGGACAGTCAAATTCACCCCTCCACTTT	CASSLGQSNSPLHF